This T cell receptor beta chain comes out of a study of blood T cell repertoires in COVID-19. Study-wide background: There were acute and convalescent COVID-19 samples, and they came from the United States, Italy and Spain. Sources were T cells, B-cell-depleted T cells, or PBMCs; the material itself was cDNA or gDNA.

Trimming cost V 3 bases and J 2 bases, with 11 bases left between them. This CDR3 spans 15 amino acids. Germline V gene sequence: CDR1 SNHLY, CDR2 FYNNEI. As processed by the authors: By means of reference gene primer amplification, nucleated cell counts were estimated. Assay: immunoSEQ multiplex PCR; the TCRdb copy retains only in-frame clones and omits some. V, J and clone size derive from that table, while D and trimming were established from the DNA sequence. The data contain fewer than 150,000 clones, around 85% of them singletons. This chain links TRBV2 with TRBJ1-5; D not certain. The clonotype was recovered from a human donor in a cohort sampled during active COVID-19. Specimen: peripheral blood. CDR3: CASSERMKGNQPQHF. In DNA, the CDR3 is TGTGCCAGCAGTGAGCGGATGAAAGGCAATCAGCCCCAGCATTTT.